This T cell receptor beta chain derives from a study of cytotoxic CD8 clonotypes in ibrutinib-treated CLL. Turning to the study itself: The cohort had 10 to 11 relapsed/refractory and roughly 15 treatment-naive patients, 17 IGHV unmutated. Patients attained 25 or so partial and 2 complete responses; at median approximately 70 months, approximately 15 remained remitted while 12 progressed.

This clone was recorded once. The antigen is unknown. J was trimmed by 1 base and V by 5 bases; bases with no gene match: 5. Per the germline V gene, CDR1 is SEHNR and CDR2 is FQNEAQ (reference sequence). This CDR3 has 15 residues. General study findings and limits: Once treatment began, public clonotypes, which were uncommon, contracted or stayed stable.

Sequencing was performed with immunoSEQ multiplex PCR; in TCRdb, only in-frame clones are kept and a portion is missing. The sample contains over 100,000 clones, approximately 85% of which appear only once. The source was PBMCs, collected after 24 months of ibrutinib treatment. The chain couples TRBV7-9 to TRBJ1-1; 9 bases fit TRBD1. This clonotype was sampled from a human donor with chronic lymphocytic leukemia. The DNA for the CDR3 is TGTGCCAGCAGCCAGAACAGGGGGCGGAACACTGAAGCTTTCTTT. Translation: CASSQNRGRNTEAFF.